Below, 32 T cell receptor beta chains from the same sample are listed, as sequenced in a study of blood T cell repertoires in COVID-19. Measured with immunoSEQ multiplex PCR; TCRdb has only the in-frame clones, and not every one. The table includes over 45,000 clones, about four fifths detected once. The sequencing input was peripheral blood. Every receptor here comes from a man aged 35 to 55 with acute or convalescent COVID-19.

The rearrangement links TRBV5-1 to TRBJ2-3; 7 bases line up with TRBD1. The CDR3 extends over 14 amino acids. The germline CDR1 and CDR2 sequences are SGHRS and YFSETQ. The junction had 8 bases not matched to a gene; V was cut back by 9 bases and J by 1 base. CDR3 bases: TGCGCCACCAGGACAGGCCCCGGCACAGATACGCAGTATTTT. It specifies CATRTGPGTDTQYF.

This chain connects TRBV2 to TRBJ1-2; D not resolved. The CDR3 loop spans 14 amino acids. Trimming pared 5 bases from V and 3 bases from J, leaving 13 bases between. Germline values: CDR1 SNHLY, CDR2 FYNNEI. CDR3 residues: CASSIRVQDYGYTF. As DNA, the CDR3 is TGTGCCAGCAGTATCAGAGTCCAGGACTATGGCTACACCTTC.

The V and J genes are TRBV7-9 and TRBJ1-1; 7 bases map to TRBD1. V was clipped by 4 bases and J by 4 bases; unmatched bases: 0. The CDR3 sequence is 12 residues long. Germline V gives CDR1 SEHNR, CDR2 FQNEAQ (reference sequence). The CDR3 here is CASSWDSTEAFF. Written as DNA, the CDR3 is TGTGCCAGCAGCTGGGACAGCACTGAAGCTTTCTTT.

The gene calls are TRBV19 and TRBJ1-3; the D is unclear. Germline CDR1 LNHDA, CDR2 SQIVND (reference sequence). Trimming left V 6 bases short and J 1 base short, with 10 bases between. The CDR3 length is 14 residues. In nucleotides, the CDR3 is TGTGCCAGTAGGATCGACTGGTCTGGAAACACCATATATTTT. Translated, it gives CASRIDWSGNTIYF.

In DNA, the CDR3 is TGCGCCAGCAGCCGAGACGGCGGTGGAGATACGCAGTATTTT. Translation gives CASSRDGGGDTQYF. V is TRBV4-3 and J is TRBJ2-3; D is uncertain. Germline CDR1 reads LGHNA; CDR2 reads YSLEER. CDR3 length equals 14 residues. V was pared by 4 bases and J by 5 bases, with 13 bases between.

The chain links TRBV19 to TRBJ2-5, with D tentatively TRBD2 (7 bases). The V end lost 5 bases, the J end lost 5 bases, and 12 bases lay between the germline ends. This CDR3 has 13 residues. Germline-derived CDR1 and CDR2 are LNHDA and SQIVND (reference sequence). As DNA, the CDR3 is TGTGCCAGTAGTGGTTCGGGGGGCGAGACCCAGTACTTC. Encoded protein: CASSGSGGETQYF.

V usage is TRBV2 and J usage is TRBJ1-1, with TRBD1 as a possible D gene (5 bases). This CDR3 comprises 14 residues. Germline-derived CDR1 and CDR2 are SNHLY and FYNNEI. V was clipped by 6 bases and J by 1 base, with 12 bases between them. As DNA, the CDR3 is TGTGCCAGCAGGTTTCCCGGGGGGAACACTGAAGCTTTCTTT. It specifies CASRFPGGNTEAFF.

The chain couples TRBV28 to TRBJ2-4, with a weak D call TRBD2 (5 bases). This CDR3 comprises 15 residues. Germline V gene data show CDR1 as MDHEN and CDR2 as SYDVKM. V was trimmed by 4 bases and J by 4 bases, leaving 14 bases between them. CDR3 loop: CASSSLSGGKNIQYF. Written as DNA, the CDR3 is TGTGCCAGCAGTTCTCTCTCTGGCGGGAAAAACATTCAGTACTTC.

The chain joins TRBV4-3 to TRBJ1-6; D remains unclear. Trimming cost V 0 bases and J 9 bases, with 9 bases left between them. CDR1 LGHNA and CDR2 YSLEER come from the germline V gene. The CDR3 is 14 residues long. The CDR3 nucleotides read TGCGCCAGCAGCCAAGAGCAGGTTTCTTCACCCCTCCACTTT. It encodes CASSQEQVSSPLHF.

The rearrangement joins TRBV5-1 to TRBJ2-3; TRBD2 matches 12 bases. The germline V gene encodes CDR1 SGHRS and CDR2 YFSETQ. CDR3 length: 17 residues. The V and J ends lost 0 bases and 8 bases, in that order; junction bases with no gene match: 10. The CDR3 protein is CASSLDSSTSGGGTQYF. The CDR3, as DNA: TGCGCCAGCAGCTTGGACTCCTCGACTAGCGGGGGCGGTACGCAGTATTTT.

This rearrangement joins TRBV10-2 to TRBJ2-1; 8 bases map to TRBD2. This CDR3 comprises 19 residues. Germline V gene lookup returns CDR1 WSHSY and CDR2 SAAADI. J lost 3 bases, V lost 8 bases, and 21 bases had no gene match. In DNA, the CDR3 is TGCGCCAGCCGAGGGGGGTCAGCGGGGGTCTTCCGGGTCTACAATGAGCAGTTCTTC. Its protein is CASRGGSAGVFRVYNEQFF.

This chain connects TRBV19 to TRBJ2-7, with no clear D. V lost 1 base, J lost 0 bases, and 10 bases lay in between. CDR3 size: 15 residues. The germline CDR1 and CDR2 sequences are LNHDA and SQIVND (reference sequence). The CDR3 here is CASSIAGTSSYEQYF. CDR3 coding DNA: TGTGCCAGTAGTATAGCAGGAACCAGCTCCTACGAGCAGTACTTC.

In its sample, this clone was seen a few times. The V and J genes are TRBV7-9 and TRBJ2-7, with 8 nucleotides matching TRBD1. The CDR3 runs to 15 residues. Germline-derived CDR1 and CDR2 are SEHNR and FQNEAQ (reference sequence). The ends lost 5 bases at V and 2 bases at J; junction bases unmatched: 8. CDR3 bases: TGTGCCAGCAGCGCCCGGGACAGGAAGGCCTACGAGCAGTACTTC. Encoded protein: CASSARDRKAYEQYF.

The chain has TRBV19 and TRBJ2-1, with a possible D match to TRBD2 (5 bases). Deletions cut 5 bases from V and 2 bases from J, with 10 bases between. Germline assignment: CDR1 LNHDA and CDR2 SQIVND (reference sequence). The CDR3 has 14 residues. The CDR3 protein is CASSESGTYNEQFF. The CDR3 DNA reads TGTGCCAGTAGTGAATCCGGGACCTACAATGAGCAGTTCTTC.

The chain has TRBV20-1 and TRBJ1-1; 7 positions match TRBD1. Losses at the gene ends were 2 bases for V and 11 bases for J; bases not matched to a gene: 5. The CDR3 has 11 amino acids. Germline-derived CDR1 and CDR2 are DFQATT and SNEGSKA (reference sequence). CDR3 in DNA: TGCAGTGCTAGACAGGGGGTAGAGGCTTTCTTT. Its translation: CSARQGVEAFF.

The gene calls are TRBV5-1 and TRBJ2-2, with 8 bases that match TRBD2. Germline CDR1 SGHRS, CDR2 YFSETQ. The CDR3 spans 16 residues. Trimming took 1 base from V and 0 from J; bases not matched to a gene: 2. In DNA form, the CDR3 reads TGCGCCAGCAGCTTGTTGACTAGCGCGAACACCGGGGAGCTGTTTTTT. This translates into CASSLLTSANTGELFF. The whole variable domain, filled in from reference TRBV5-1 and TRBJ2-2, reads KAGVTQTPRYLIKTRGQQVTLSCSPISGHRSVSWYQQTPGQGLQFLFEYFSETQRNKGNFPGRFSGRQFSNSRSEMNVSTLELGDSALYLCASSLLTSANTGELFFGEGSRLTVL.

V usage is TRBV2 and J usage is TRBJ1-5, with D tentatively TRBD1 (5 bases). V was shortened by 7 bases and J by 3 bases, with 13 bases between the two germline ends. The CDR3 loop spans 14 amino acids. The germline CDR1 and CDR2 sequences are SNHLY and FYNNEI. The DNA for the CDR3 is TGTGCCAGCAAGCAGGGAGGTTTCAATCAGCCCCAGCATTTT. Residues: CASKQGGFNQPQHF.

DNA of the CDR3: TGTGCCAGCAGTCAGACTAGCGGGGAAGATACGCAGTATTTT. As protein: CASSQTSGEDTQYF. The chain carries TRBV7-7 and TRBJ2-3; 11 nucleotides match TRBD2. The CDR3 has 14 amino acids. V shed 6 bases and J 5 bases; nucleotides not matched to a gene: 4. The germline gives CDR1 SSHAT, CDR2 FNYEAQ (reference sequence).

This chain joins TRBV11-2 and TRBJ1-1; D ambiguous. The CDR3 loop spans 12 amino acids. V lost 5 bases and J lost 1, with 5 bases in between. Germline assignment: CDR1 SGHAT and CDR2 FQNNGV. DNA for the CDR3: TGTGCCAGCAGCCACAGGAACACTGAAGCTTTCTTT. Residues: CASSHRNTEAFF.

The chain combines TRBV6-6 with TRBJ1-1; tentative D call: TRBD1 (6 bases). Per the germline V gene, CDR1 is MNHNY and CDR2 is SVGAGI (reference sequence). The CDR3 contains 15 residues. V lost 6 bases to trimming and J lost 3 bases, with 17 bases between them. In DNA form, the CDR3 reads TGTGCCAGCAGCCCCAGGGGTTTCAAGTACACTGAAGCTTTCTTT. Residues: CASSPRGFKYTEAFF.

J is TRBJ1-2 and V is TRBV18, with D possibly TRBD1 on 6 matching bases. V lost 4 bases and J lost 4, with 16 bases in between. CDR1 and CDR2 from the germline V gene are KGHSH and LQKENI. This CDR3 spans 15 amino acids. For the CDR3, the DNA is TGTGCCAGCTCACAACAGGGCCCTGCTGGCTATGGCTACACCTTC. Translating gives CASSQQGPAGYGYTF.

The V and J genes are TRBV5-1 and TRBJ1-1, with 8 bases identical to TRBD1. The V gene end was trimmed by 2 bases and the J gene end by 7 bases; junction bases not matched to a gene: 7. The CDR3 covers 14 residues. CDR1 and CDR2 from the germline V gene are SGHRS and YFSETQ. CDR3 DNA: TGCGCCAGCAGCTTTGGGGCAGGGGGCATTGAAGCTTTCTTT. Amino acid sequence: CASSFGAGGIEAFF.

The V and J genes are TRBV27 and TRBJ1-1; no clear D. The CDR3 extends over 15 amino acids. Trimming removed 4 bases at V and 3 bases at J, with 15 bases between. Germline lookup yields CDR1 MNHEY and CDR2 SMNVEV (reference sequence). The CDR3 nucleotides are TGTGCCAGCAGTTACGGGAGACGGAGAGACACTGAAGCTTTCTTT. Protein sequence: CASSYGRRRDTEAFF.

This clone came up once. The chain is built from TRBV9 and TRBJ2-2, with 8 bases that match TRBD1. Germline V gene sequence: CDR1 SGDLS, CDR2 YYNGEE. J lost 4 bases, V lost 4 bases, and 3 bases had no gene match. The CDR3 spans 14 residues. In DNA, the CDR3 is TGTGCCAGCAGCCCCCAGGGGGCCACCGGGGAGCTGTTTTTT. Its protein product is CASSPQGATGELFF.

The chain combines TRBV18 with TRBJ1-5; D unresolved. The CDR3 length is 13 residues. The V and J ends lost 2 bases and 7 bases respectively, with 9 bases between them. Germline V lookup: CDR1 KGHSH, CDR2 LQKENI. The CDR3, as DNA: TGTGCCAGCTCACCAACCTTGGGCCAGCCCCAGCATTTT. This gives the protein CASSPTLGQPQHF.

This rearrangement joins TRBV27 to TRBJ1-1, with 10 bases identical to TRBD1. The CDR3 runs 14 residues. Looked up from germline, CDR1 is MNHEY and CDR2 is SMNVEV (reference sequence). V lost 7 bases, J lost 3 bases, and 5 bases stayed unmatched. The DNA for the CDR3 is TGTGCCAGCATTCCGGGACAGGGGCACACTGAAGCTTTCTTT. Its translation is CASIPGQGHTEAFF.

This chain connects TRBV20-1 to TRBJ1-2, with D maybe TRBD1 (5 bases). V lost 3 bases, J lost 5 bases, and 10 bases lay in between. CDR1 and CDR2 from the germline V gene are DFQATT and SNEGSKA (reference sequence). The CDR3 totals 12 residues. CDR3: CSASVSGYGYTF. In DNA form, the CDR3 reads TGCAGTGCTAGTGTCTCAGGGTATGGCTACACCTTC.

The rearrangement joins TRBV4-1 to TRBJ1-5, with a possible D match to TRBD1 (6 bases). Between the trimmed V and J ends, which lost 4 bases and 1 base, there was a span of 20 bases. The germline gives CDR1 MGHRA, CDR2 YSYEKL. CDR3 size: 18 residues. The CDR3 sequence: CASSPRTRGALSNQPQHF. The CDR3 coding sequence is TGCGCCAGCAGCCCCCGAACACGGGGGGCGTTAAGCAATCAGCCCCAGCATTTT.

This clone showed up just a few times. V usage is TRBV9 and J usage is TRBJ2-6; D uncertain. Per the germline V gene, CDR1 is SGDLS and CDR2 is YYNGEE. V lost 0 bases and J lost 2, with 6 bases in between. The CDR3 sequence is 15 residues long. The CDR3 nucleotides are TGTGCCAGCAGCGTAGGTCAGGCTGGGGCCAACGTCCTGACTTTC. Translating it yields CASSVGQAGANVLTF.

The genes are TRBV7-8 and TRBJ1-3; TRBD1 is a possible D gene (6 bases). Germline V gives CDR1 SGHVS, CDR2 FQNEAQ. The CDR3 has 14 amino acids. The V end lost 4 bases, the J end lost 4 bases, and 11 bases lay between the germline ends. The CDR3 region has the DNA TGTGCCAGCAGCTCCGGACAGTCCGGAAACACCATATATTTT. It encodes CASSSGQSGNTIYF. Drawing the rest from reference TRBV7-8 and TRBJ1-3, the complete variable domain is GAGVSQSPRYKVAKRGQDVALRCDPISGHVSLFWYQQALGQGPEFLTYFQNEAQLDKSGLPSDRFFAERPEGSVSTLKIQRTQQEDSAVYLCASSSGQSGNTIYFGEGSWLTVV.

This chain connects TRBV19 to TRBJ1-2; maybe TRBD1 (6 bases). The CDR3 covers 16 residues. From germline, CDR1 is LNHDA and CDR2 SQIVND (reference sequence). The V end lost 6 bases, the J end lost 2 bases, and 19 bases lay between the germline ends. CDR3 region: CASRTPGHRANYGYTF. The CDR3 DNA is TGTGCCAGTAGGACCCCGGGACACCGGGCGAACTATGGCTACACCTTC.

The chain has TRBV3-1 (or the pseudogene TRBV3-2) and TRBJ1-4, with D possibly being TRBD1 (5 bases). The CDR3 is 15 amino acids. Germline V lookup: CDR1 LGHDT, CDR2 YNNKEL (reference sequence). Trimming took 2 bases from V and 4 from J, leaving 11 bases between them. As DNA, the CDR3 is TGTGCCAGCAGCCAACTACGACAGTTTAATGAAAAACTGTTTTTT. Translated, it gives CASSQLRQFNEKLFF.